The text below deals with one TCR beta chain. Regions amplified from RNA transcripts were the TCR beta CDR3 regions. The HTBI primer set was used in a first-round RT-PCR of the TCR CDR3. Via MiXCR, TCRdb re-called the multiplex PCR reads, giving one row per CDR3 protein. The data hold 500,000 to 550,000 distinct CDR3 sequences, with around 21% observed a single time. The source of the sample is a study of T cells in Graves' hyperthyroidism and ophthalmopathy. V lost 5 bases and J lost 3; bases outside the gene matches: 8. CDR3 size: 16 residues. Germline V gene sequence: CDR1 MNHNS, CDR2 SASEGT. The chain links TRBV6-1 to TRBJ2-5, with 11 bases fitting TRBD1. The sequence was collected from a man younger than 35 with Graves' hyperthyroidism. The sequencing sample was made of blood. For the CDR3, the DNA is TGTGCCAGCAGTCATGAACCGGGACAGGGGGAAGAGACCCAGTACTTC. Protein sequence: CASSHEPGQGEETQYF.